This entry features one T cell receptor (beta chain) sequence. Its target is unknown. These data come from a study of cytomegalovirus exposure and HLA in healthy donors. With 60 Vbeta and 13 Jbeta primers, the PCR was carried out. Some clones are missing from TCRdb's copy, which holds only in-frame ones; the method was immunoSEQ multiplex PCR. The table records 100,000 to 120,000 clones, about 86% of them present only once. Study-level results: Cytomegalovirus-associated TCR beta chains were listed, numbering 150 to 200. In a later analysis, TCR beta V- and J-gene trimming was associated with a missense DCLRE1C variant.

The sequence was obtained from a man aged 35 to 55 in good health and CMV-seronegative. Material for sequencing was PBMCs.

The chain's CDR3 is CASSLGVSQPQHF. The CDR3 DNA is TGTGCCAGCAGCTTAGGAGTCTCTCAGCCCCAGCATTTT. The chain recombines TRBV7-9 with TRBJ1-5; no reliable D call. The germline V gene encodes CDR1 SEHNR and CDR2 FQNEAQ (reference sequence). This CDR3 has 13 residues. The germline V and J ends were trimmed by 1 base and 6 bases, with 7 bases remaining between them.